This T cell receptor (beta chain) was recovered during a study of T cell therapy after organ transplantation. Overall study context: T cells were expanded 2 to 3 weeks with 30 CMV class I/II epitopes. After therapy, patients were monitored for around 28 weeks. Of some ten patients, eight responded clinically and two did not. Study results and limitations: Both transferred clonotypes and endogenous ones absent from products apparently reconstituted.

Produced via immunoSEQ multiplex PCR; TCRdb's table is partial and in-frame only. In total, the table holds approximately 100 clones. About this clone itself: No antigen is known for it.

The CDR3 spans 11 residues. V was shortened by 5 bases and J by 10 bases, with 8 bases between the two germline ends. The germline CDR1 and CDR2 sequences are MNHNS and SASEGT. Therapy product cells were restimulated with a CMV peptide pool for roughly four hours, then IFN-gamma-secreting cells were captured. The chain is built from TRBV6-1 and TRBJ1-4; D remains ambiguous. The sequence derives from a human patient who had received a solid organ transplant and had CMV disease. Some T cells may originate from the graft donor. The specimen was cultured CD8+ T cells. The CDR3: CASSQTGKLFF. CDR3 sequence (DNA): TGTGCCAGCAGTCAAACTGGAAAACTGTTTTTT.